This T cell receptor (beta chain) stems from a study of chemoradiotherapy in HPV16-positive cancers. This clone was picked up a small number of times. The antigen is not known. The data were produced by immunoSEQ multiplex PCR, yet TCRdb's version contains in-frame clones alone and is incomplete. The data show 30,000 to 35,000 clones, roughly nine tenths seen once. The V gene end was trimmed by 2 bases and the J gene end by 5 bases; junction bases not matched to a gene: 7. CDR1 and CDR2 (germline): SGHTA, FQGNSA. This CDR3 spans 15 amino acids. Notes on the study in general: Better recurrence-free survival went with HPV-responsive T-cell expansion in HPV16-positive patients.

The chain combines TRBV7-2 with TRBJ1-1, with TRBD1 matching 8 bases. The sample in question was blood, obtained from a patient who underwent chemoradiotherapy. The receptor was derived from a human donor with HPV-associated anogenital cancer. The CDR3 reads CASSLTGQGGTEAFF. The DNA of the CDR3 is TGTGCCAGCAGCTTAACCGGACAGGGAGGAACTGAAGCTTTCTTT.